The following is a T cell receptor beta chain sequence with its context. What it recognizes is unknown. The data were taken from a study of CXCR3-negative and CXCR3-positive naive CD8 T cells. Notes on the study in general: Naive cells that were CXCR3-positive had more hydrophobic TRB CDR3s (compared with CXCR3-negative naive cells).

Through 5' RACE with UMI labels, the TRB cDNA libraries were prepared. TCRdb derives one entry per CDR3 protein from the 5' RACE reads, leaving out DNA. This sample's table reports 120,000 to 150,000 distinct CDR3 sequences. The receptor's source is a human donor in good health. Some clones in this sample may be carry-over from other donors' samples. The sequenced sample was naive CXCR3+ CD8+ T cells from blood. Subset here: CD45RO-CCR7+CD27+CD95- naive CD8+ T cells expressing CXCR3 (TNR3+).

This CDR3 reads CASSLVTPGQGAFGQYF. This rearrangement joins TRBV28 to TRBJ2-7; as DNA is missing, the TRBD1 call by TCRdb cannot be tested. The CDR3 is 17 residues long. Germline V gene lookup returns CDR1 MDHEN and CDR2 SYDVKM.